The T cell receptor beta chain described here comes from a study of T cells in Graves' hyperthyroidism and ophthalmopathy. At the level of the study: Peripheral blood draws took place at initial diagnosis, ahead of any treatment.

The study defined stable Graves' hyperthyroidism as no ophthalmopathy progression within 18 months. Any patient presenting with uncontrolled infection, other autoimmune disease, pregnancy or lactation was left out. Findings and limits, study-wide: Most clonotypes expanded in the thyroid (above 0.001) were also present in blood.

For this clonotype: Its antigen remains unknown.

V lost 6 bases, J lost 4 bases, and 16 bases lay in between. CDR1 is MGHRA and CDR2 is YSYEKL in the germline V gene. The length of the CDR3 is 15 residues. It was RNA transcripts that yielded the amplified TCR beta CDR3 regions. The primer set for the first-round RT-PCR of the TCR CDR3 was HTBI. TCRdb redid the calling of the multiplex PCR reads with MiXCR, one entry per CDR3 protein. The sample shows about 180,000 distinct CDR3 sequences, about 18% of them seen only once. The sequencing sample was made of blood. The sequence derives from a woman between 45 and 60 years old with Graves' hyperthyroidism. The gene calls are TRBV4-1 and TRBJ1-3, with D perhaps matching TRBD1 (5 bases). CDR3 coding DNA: TGCGCCAGCAGAGACCTAGGGGCGCGAGGAAACACCATATATTTT. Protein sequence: CASRDLGARGNTIYF.